This T cell receptor beta chain emerged from a study of CD8 T cells in Susac syndrome (dated by TCRdb to the late 2010s). With regard to the full study: The study used repertoire sequencing to test whether antigen drove CD8+ T cell activation and differentiation in Susac syndrome. Overall study outcomes, separate from this receptor: The number of individuals in the TCR sequencing and HLA analysis was recognized as being relatively small.

RNA was extracted using the RNeasy kit, and 0.5 to 1 microgram was reverse transcribed with random hexamers. TCR beta CDR3 regions were amplified with the immunoSEQ multiplex PCR assay covering 54 Vbeta and 13 Jbeta segments. PCR amplification bias was corrected by using a synthetic template baseline for primer optimization and computational correction. The original methods were these. Reads were annotated to V, D and J genes per IMGT and analyzed with immunoSEQ Analyzer, keeping only productive sequences. Clonality was computed as one minus Shannon entropy normalized by log2 of the number of productive unique sequences. For each patient and control, public and private clones were evaluated among the 100 most prevalent clones. A clone was defined as Susac-specific if it was absent from the healthy and MS cohorts, from some 980 published viral clones and from other ImmuneACCESS disease sequences. TCRdb's own reprocessing of the public reads used fastp at Q25 and MiXCR and kept productive beta chains. Each entry merges the rows of one CDR3 protein and shows their most common DNA and genes. These V and J calls rely on TCRdb rather than the paper's analysis. A total of around 99,000 distinct CDR3 sequences appear in this sample, roughly 97% of them only once. 0.096% of the sample belongs to the ten largest clones.

CDR1 and CDR2, per the germline V gene, are SGHRS and YFSETQ. The CDR3 runs 15 amino acids, cysteine and phenylalanine included. Solely the CDR3 DNA is kept, with 45 bases framed from the first base. V and J lose 0 bases and 0 bases, and a span of 8 bases separates them. High-throughput TCR beta sequencing profiled peripheral blood CD8+ and CD4+ T cells from healthy donors, Susac syndrome patients and multiple sclerosis patients. The healthy donors served as controls matched for age and sex. Bulk CD8+ and CD4+ T cells were purified magnetically by negative isolation, whereas CD8+ TEMRA cells were enriched by FACS. Blood was collected in EDTA tubes and processed within 24 hours, with PBMCs isolated through density gradient centrifugation. PBMCs intended for TCR sequencing were cryopreserved in liquid nitrogen and thawed later in a water bath at 37 degrees C. The sorted or isolated CD4+, CD8+ and CD8+ TEMRA cells reached a purity of at least 90%.

In the case of this clonotype: Its antigen is still unknown. There are no base qualities to consult, and no much larger clone falls within one base.

The sample consisted of CD4+ T cells from PBMCs. The chain uses TRBV5-1 and TRBJ2-3, with the D gene uncertain. This TCR derives from a human donor in good health. The CDR3 corresponds to CASSLVLSSTDTQYF. The sequenced DNA: TGCGCCAGCAGCTTGGTACTATCTAGCACAGATACGCAGTATTTT.